The sequence of this T cell receptor beta chain was determined in a study of blood T cells in healthy people across ages. V lost 7 bases, J lost 5 bases, and 10 bases lay in between. There are 12 residues in the CDR3. Germline lookup yields CDR1 SNHLY and CDR2 FYNNEI. A second about 7 to 11 cycle PCR used barcoded and J-beta primers. TCRdb called the 5' RACE reads again in MiXCR, with one record for every CDR3 protein. The table shows 750,000 to 950,000 distinct CDR3 sequences, with around a quarter occurring only once. Study observations and caveats: Naive CD4+ cell counts and diversity both ran higher in long-lived than in aged donors.

Concerning this clonotype: Its antigen is currently unknown.

These sequences were also reported in another study, on T cells of mothers and their children. That report adds: Samples were obtained from three healthy Caucasian mothers and their six children.

Sequenced material: blood. This sequence originates from a boy aged 5 to 17 in good health. The chain links TRBV2 to TRBJ2-3, with D hard to call. The CDR3: CASNDPQDTQYF. The CDR3 DNA is TGTGCCAGCAATGACCCCCAAGATACGCAGTATTTT. Complete variable domain (other parts from reference TRBV2 and TRBJ2-3): EPEVTQTPSHQVTQMGQEVILRCVPISNHLYFYWYRQILGQKVEFLVSFYNNEISEKSEIFDDQFSVERPDGSNFTLKIRSTKLEDSAMYFCASNDPQDTQYFGPGTRLTVL.